This TCR beta chain is from a study of memory CD4+ T cells and cytomegalovirus serostatus (dated by TCRdb to the late 2010s). In terms of the full investigation: The cohort comprised about 33 healthy Belgian adults, 9 CMV seropositive and around 25 CMV seronegative. CD4+ memory TCRbeta repertoires of a Belgian cohort with known cytomegalovirus serostatus were sequenced in order to replicate a published TCR-based CMV serostatus classifier.

This clone showed up just a few times. Its antigen is unknown. Base-call qualities are not available, and no considerably larger clone is one nucleotide away. The Quick-DNA Microprep Kit was used to extract genomic DNA from the sorted cells. TCRbeta DNA was amplified with the immunoSEQ hsTCRbeta kit following the manufacturer's protocol. An Illumina MiSeq instrument was used to sequence the TCRbeta libraries. On the study's bioinformatics: Following removal of out-of-frame sequences, 2 million to 2.5 million distinct TCRbeta sequences were retained, with an average of roughly 70,000 per individual. Each individual was scored by the count of 150 to 200 previously reported CMV-associated TCRbeta sequences and the total productive distinct TCRbeta count. A beta-binomial model was reimplemented in Python, and scikit-learn random forests with default parameters were trained on data from the US cohort. Classifier performance on the Belgian cohort was summarized as median AUC with percentile confidence intervals calculated over 10,000 bootstrap iterations. Drawn from immuneACCESS, this table holds only the in-frame rearrangements with V and J called that TCRdb kept. Clones are partly lost; checked studies trace under half to an unresolved V gene and leave the rest unexplained. The DNA was the basis for D and trimming; V, J and clone size are from that table. A total of approximately 65,000 clones appear in this sample, roughly 80% of them only once. About 0.9% of the sample comes from the top ten.

On the study overall, not on this receptor specifically: Unlike the original study, which covered naive and memory CD4+ and CD8+ populations, the Belgian study sequenced only CD4+CD45RO+ memory cells. A median bootstrapped AUC of around 0.95 with a 95% CI of 0.76-1.00 was achieved on the Belgian cohort by the original-framework classifier. For predicting CMV serostatus, the median bootstrapped AUC was roughly 0.96 using the original framework and about 0.9 using a US-trained random forest. Of over 150 previously reported CMV-associated TCRbeta sequences, some 67 appeared in the CD4+ memory repertoires, each in one to five individuals. The results were read as suggesting that the CMV-associated TCR signature is, for the most part, present in the CD4+ memory repertoire.

Looking up the germline V gene (reference sequence) yields CDR1 SGHNT and CDR2 YYREEE. Taken from cysteine to phenylalanine, the CDR3 has 16 residues. Of all the DNA, just the CDR3 is kept, 48 bases in frame from base 1. Trimming at the junction amounts to 4 bases on V and 2 bases on J, and the germline ends lie 18 bases apart. A FACSAria II was used to sort memory CD4+ T cells, defined as single viable CD3+CD4+CD8-CD45RO+ cells. CMV serostatus was determined using a Roche Elecsys assay that detects serum IgG against CMV pp150, pp28, p38 and p52. After thawing, total CD4+ T cells were enriched by positive selection with CD4 magnetic microbeads. The samples came from a separate study whose specific focus was interrogating the CD4+ T cell memory repertoire. Following standard operating procedures, peripheral blood mononuclear cells were isolated and cryopreserved, while serum was kept at -80 degrees C. The staining relied on CD3-PerCP (BW264/56), CD4-APC (RPA-T4), CD45RO-PE (UCHT1) and CD8-Pacific Orange (3B5) antibodies, and Sytox blue was used to exclude non-viable cells.

The sequence links TRBV5-4 to TRBJ1-1; the best D guess is TRBD1, with 5 bases matching. The sequenced sample consisted of memory CD4+ T cells from blood. This receptor was obtained from an adult in good health and CMV-seronegative. The CDR3 in this case is CASSPSRGRVNTEAFF. The DNA reads as follows: TGTGCCAGCAGCCCTAGTAGGGGTCGCGTCAACACTGAAGCTTTCTTT.